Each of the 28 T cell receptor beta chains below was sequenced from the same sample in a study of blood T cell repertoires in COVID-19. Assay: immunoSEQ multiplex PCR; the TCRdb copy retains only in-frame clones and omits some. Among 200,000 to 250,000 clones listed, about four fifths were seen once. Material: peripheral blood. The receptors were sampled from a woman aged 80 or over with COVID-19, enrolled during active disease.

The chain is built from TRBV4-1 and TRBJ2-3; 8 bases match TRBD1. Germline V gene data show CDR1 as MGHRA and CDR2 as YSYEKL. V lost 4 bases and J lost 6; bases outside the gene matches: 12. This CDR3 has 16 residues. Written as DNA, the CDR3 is TGCGCCAGCAGCCGCACAACAGGGGGTTTAAGGGATACGCAGTATTTT. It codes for CASSRTTGGLRDTQYF.

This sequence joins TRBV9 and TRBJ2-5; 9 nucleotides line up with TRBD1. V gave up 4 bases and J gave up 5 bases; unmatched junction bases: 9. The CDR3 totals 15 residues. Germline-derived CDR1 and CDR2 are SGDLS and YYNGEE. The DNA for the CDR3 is TGTGCCAGCAGCCAAGCTCCGACAGGGGGTGAGACCCAGTACTTC. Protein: CASSQAPTGGETQYF. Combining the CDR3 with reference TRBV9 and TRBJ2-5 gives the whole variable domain DSGVTQTPKHLITATGQRVTLRCSPRSGDLSVYWYQQSLDQGLQFLIQYYNGEERAKGNILERFSAQQFPDLHSELNLSSLELGDSALYFCASSQAPTGGETQYFGPGTRLLVL.

CDR3 DNA: TGCGCCAGCAGTCCAGACCTAGAGGATGGCTACACCTTC. Protein product: CASSPDLEDGYTF. The chain carries TRBV10-1 and TRBJ1-2; D unclear. V dropped 5 bases and J dropped 6 bases, with 13 bases sitting between them. CDR1 and CDR2 (germline): WNHNN, SYGVQD (reference sequence). This CDR3 spans 13 amino acids.

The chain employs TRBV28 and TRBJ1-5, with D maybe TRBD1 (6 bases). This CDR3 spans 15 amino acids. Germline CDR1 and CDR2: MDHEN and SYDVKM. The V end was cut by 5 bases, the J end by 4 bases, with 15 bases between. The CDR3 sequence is CASSGRGGRNQPQHF. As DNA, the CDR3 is TGTGCCAGCAGTGGCCGGGGGGGGCGGAATCAGCCCCAGCATTTT.

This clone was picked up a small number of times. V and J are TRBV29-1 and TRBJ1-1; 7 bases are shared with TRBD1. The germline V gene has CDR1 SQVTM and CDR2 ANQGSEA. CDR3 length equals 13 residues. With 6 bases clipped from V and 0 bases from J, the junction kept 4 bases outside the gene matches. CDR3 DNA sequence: TGCAGCGTAGGGGACAGATTGAACACTGAAGCTTTCTTT. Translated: CSVGDRLNTEAFF.

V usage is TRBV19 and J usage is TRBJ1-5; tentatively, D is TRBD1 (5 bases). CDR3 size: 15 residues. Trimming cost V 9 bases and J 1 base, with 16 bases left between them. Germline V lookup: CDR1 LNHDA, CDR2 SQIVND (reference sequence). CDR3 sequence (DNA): TGTGCCAGCCAGCGGGGGGTGGGGAGCAATCAGCCCCAGCATTTT. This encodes CASQRGVGSNQPQHF.

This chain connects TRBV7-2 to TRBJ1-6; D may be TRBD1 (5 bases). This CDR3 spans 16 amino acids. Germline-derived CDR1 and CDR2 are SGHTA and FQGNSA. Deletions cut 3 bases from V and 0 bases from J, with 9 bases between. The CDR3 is CASSLDTSSYNSPLHF. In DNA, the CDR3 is TGTGCCAGCAGCTTGGACACGAGCTCCTATAATTCACCCCTCCACTTT.

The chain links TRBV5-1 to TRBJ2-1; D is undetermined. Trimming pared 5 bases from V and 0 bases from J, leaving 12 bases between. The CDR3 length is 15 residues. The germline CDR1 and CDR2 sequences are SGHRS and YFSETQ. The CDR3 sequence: CASRTDIPSYNEQFF. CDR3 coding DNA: TGCGCCAGCAGAACCGACATACCCTCCTACAATGAGCAGTTCTTC.

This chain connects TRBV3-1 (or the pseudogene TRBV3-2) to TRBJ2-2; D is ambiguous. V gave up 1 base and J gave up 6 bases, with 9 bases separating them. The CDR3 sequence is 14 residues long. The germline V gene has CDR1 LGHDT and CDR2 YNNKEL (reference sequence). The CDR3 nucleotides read TGTGCCAGCAGCCAAGGCGGTGAGGCCGGGGAGCTGTTTTTT. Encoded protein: CASSQGGEAGELFF.

This chain's CDR3 is CASSLTGTGFTDTQYF. CDR3 coding DNA: TGCGCCAGCAGCCTCACCGGGACAGGGTTCACAGATACGCAGTATTTT. The gene calls are TRBV5-1 and TRBJ2-3, with 9 bases aligning to TRBD1. This CDR3 comprises 16 residues. Germline V gene lookup returns CDR1 SGHRS and CDR2 YFSETQ. The junction had 8 bases not matched to a gene; V was cut back by 4 bases and J by 2 bases.

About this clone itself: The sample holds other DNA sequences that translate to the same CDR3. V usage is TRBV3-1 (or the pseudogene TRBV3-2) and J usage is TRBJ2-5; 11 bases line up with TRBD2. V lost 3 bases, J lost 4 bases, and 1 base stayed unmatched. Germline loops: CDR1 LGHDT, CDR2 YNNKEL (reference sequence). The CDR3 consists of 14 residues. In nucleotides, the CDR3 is TGTGCCAGCAGCCAGCTAGCGGGAGGAGAGACCCAGTACTTC. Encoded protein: CASSQLAGGETQYF.

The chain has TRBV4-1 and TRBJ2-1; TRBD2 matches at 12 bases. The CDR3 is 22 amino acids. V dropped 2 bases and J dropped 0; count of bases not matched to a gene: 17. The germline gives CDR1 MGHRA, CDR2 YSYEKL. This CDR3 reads CASSQRNDGSSGGGSSYNEQFF. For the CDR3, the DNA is TGCGCCAGCAGCCAACGGAACGACGGGTCTAGCGGGGGGGGGAGCTCCTACAATGAGCAGTTCTTC.

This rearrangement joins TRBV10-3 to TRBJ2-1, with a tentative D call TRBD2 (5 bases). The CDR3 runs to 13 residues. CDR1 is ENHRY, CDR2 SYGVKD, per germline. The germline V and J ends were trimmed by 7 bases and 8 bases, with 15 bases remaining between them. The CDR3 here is CAITPGGGYEQFF. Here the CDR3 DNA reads TGTGCCATCACCCCAGGAGGAGGCTATGAGCAGTTCTTC.

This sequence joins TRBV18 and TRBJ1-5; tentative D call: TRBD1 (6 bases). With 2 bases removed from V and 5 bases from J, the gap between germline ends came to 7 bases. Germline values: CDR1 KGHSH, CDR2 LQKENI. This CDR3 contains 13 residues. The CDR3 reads CASSPGGHQPQHF. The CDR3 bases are TGTGCCAGCTCACCAGGGGGCCATCAGCCCCAGCATTTT.

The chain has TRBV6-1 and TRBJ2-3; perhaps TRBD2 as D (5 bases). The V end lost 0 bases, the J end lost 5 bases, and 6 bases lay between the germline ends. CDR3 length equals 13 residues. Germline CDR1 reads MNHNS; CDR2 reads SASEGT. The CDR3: CASSEAREDTQYF. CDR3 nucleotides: TGTGCCAGCAGTGAAGCGAGGGAAGATACGCAGTATTTT.

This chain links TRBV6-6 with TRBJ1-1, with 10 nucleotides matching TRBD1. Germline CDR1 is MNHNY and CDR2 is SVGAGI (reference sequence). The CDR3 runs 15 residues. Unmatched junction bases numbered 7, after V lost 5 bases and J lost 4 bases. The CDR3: CASSTQTGGGTEAFF. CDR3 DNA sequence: TGTGCCAGCAGTACGCAGACAGGGGGCGGCACTGAAGCTTTCTTT.

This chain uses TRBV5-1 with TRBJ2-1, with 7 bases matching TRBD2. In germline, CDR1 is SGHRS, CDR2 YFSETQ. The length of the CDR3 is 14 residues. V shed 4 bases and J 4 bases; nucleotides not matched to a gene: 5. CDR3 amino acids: CASSRDYLYNEQFF. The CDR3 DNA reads TGCGCCAGCAGCCGGGACTACCTGTACAATGAGCAGTTCTTC.

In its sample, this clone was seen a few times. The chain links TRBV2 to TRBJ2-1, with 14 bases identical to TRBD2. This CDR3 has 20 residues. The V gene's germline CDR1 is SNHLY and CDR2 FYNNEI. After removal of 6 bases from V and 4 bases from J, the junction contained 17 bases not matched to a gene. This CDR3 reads CASSGTSGSSAIHLYNEQFF. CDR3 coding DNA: TGTGCCAGCAGCGGGACTAGCGGGAGTTCGGCAATACACCTTTACAATGAGCAGTTCTTC.

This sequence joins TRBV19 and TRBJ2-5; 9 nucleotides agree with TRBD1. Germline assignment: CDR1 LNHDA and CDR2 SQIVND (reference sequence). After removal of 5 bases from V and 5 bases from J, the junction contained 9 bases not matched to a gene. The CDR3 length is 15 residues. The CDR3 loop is CASSPRDRVTETQYF. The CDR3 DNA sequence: TGTGCCAGTAGTCCTCGGGACAGGGTTACTGAGACCCAGTACTTC. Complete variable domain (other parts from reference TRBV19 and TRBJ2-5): DGGITQSPKYLFRKEGQNVTLSCEQNLNHDAMYWYRQDPGQGLRLIYYSQIVNDFQKGDIAEGYSVSREKKESFPLTVTSAQKNPTAFYLCASSPRDRVTETQYFGPGTRLLVL.

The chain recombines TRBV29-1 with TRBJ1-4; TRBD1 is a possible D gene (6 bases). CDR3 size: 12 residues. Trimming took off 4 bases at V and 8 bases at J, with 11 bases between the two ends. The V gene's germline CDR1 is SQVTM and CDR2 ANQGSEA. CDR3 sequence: CSVVVTGEKLFF. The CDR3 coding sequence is TGCAGCGTTGTAGTTACAGGGGAAAAACTGTTTTTT.

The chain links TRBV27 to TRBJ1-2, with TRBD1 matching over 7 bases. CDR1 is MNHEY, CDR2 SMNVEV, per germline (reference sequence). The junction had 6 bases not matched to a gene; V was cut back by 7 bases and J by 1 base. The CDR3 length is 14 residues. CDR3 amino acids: CASTQDRYNYGYTF. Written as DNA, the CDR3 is TGTGCCAGCACCCAGGACAGGTATAACTATGGCTACACCTTC.

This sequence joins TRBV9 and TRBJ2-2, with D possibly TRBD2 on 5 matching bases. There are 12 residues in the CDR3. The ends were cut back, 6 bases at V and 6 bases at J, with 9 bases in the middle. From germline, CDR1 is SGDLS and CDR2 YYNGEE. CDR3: CASKAEAGELFF. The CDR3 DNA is TGTGCCAGCAAGGCGGAGGCCGGGGAGCTGTTTTTT.

The CDR3 DNA is TGCAGTGCTAGTCACCCCGGGACTGGCTACGGGCAGTTCTTC. It codes for CSASHPGTGYGQFF. V and J are TRBV20-1 and TRBJ2-1, with a weak D call TRBD2 (6 bases). The CDR3 contains 14 residues. Germline V gene data show CDR1 as DFQATT and CDR2 as SNEGSKA (reference sequence). The V end was cut by 3 bases, the J end by 12 bases, with 21 bases between.

In DNA, the CDR3 is TGTGCCACCAGCATTGGCGGGAGGGTTTCCTACGAGCAGTACTTC. The encoded protein is CATSIGGRVSYEQYF. This chain joins TRBV15 and TRBJ2-7, with 9 bases identical to TRBD2. The germline CDR1 and CDR2 sequences are LNHNV and YYDKDF (reference sequence). The trim removed 4 bases at V and 1 base at J, leaving 5 bases unmatched. There are 15 residues in the CDR3.

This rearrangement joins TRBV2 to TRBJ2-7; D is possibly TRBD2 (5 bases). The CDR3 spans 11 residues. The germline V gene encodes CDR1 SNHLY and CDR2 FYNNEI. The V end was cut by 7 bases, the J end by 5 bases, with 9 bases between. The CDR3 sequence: CASTLADEQYF. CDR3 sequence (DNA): TGTGCCAGCACCCTAGCTGACGAGCAGTACTTC.

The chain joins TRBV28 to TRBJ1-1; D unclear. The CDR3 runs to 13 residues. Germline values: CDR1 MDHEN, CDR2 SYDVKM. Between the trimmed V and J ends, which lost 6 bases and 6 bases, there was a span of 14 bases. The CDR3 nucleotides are TGTGCCAGCAGATTAGGTGCGGGAGCTGAAGCTTTCTTT. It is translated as CASRLGAGAEAFF.

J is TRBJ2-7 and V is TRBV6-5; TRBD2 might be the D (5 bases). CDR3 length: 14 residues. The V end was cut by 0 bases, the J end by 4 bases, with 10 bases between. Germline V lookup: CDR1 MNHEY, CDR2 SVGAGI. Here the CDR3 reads CASSYSPSRYEQYF. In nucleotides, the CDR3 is TGTGCCAGCAGTTACTCGCCTAGCCGGTACGAGCAGTACTTC.

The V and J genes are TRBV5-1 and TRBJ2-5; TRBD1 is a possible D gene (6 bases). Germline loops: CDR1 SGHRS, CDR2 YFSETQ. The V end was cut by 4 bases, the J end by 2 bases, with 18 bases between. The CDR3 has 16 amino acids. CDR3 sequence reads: CASSEQPVGTQETQYF. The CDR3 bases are TGCGCCAGCAGCGAGCAACCGGTCGGGACACAAGAGACCCAGTACTTC.